This T cell receptor (beta chain) was captured by sequencing in a study of T-cell reconstitution after alpha-beta-depleted transplantation in children (dated by TCRdb to about 2016). As for the study more broadly: T-cell immune reconstitution after TCRalphabeta/CD19-depleted allogeneic hematopoietic cell transplantation in children was quantitatively tracked in the study by means of TCR repertoire profiling.

Overall study outcomes, separate from this receptor: About two months after transplant, the apparently early recovery of alphabetaT-cell counts reportedly depended on just several hundred clones that had expanded rapidly and came from non-depleted graft cells. The high TCRbeta diversity at day 60 in some patients was ascribed to recipient T cells and intrathymic progenitors that had survived conditioning. Over the following months the frequencies of hyperexpanded clones went down, and after one year T-cell counts and TCRbeta diversity were mostly credited to newly produced T cells.

Receptor libraries were prepared by PCR. These reads were obtained on an Illumina HiSeq 2500. Molecular barcoding was employed in the preparation of TCR libraries, with unique molecular identifiers being used to normalize TCRbeta repertoire quantification. TCRdb trimmed the raw reads at Q25, called clones with MiXCR and kept productive beta chains. Rows merge per CDR3 protein into single entries with the most common DNA and genes. Here the sample has over 150,000 distinct CDR3 sequences; roughly 6.5% occur a single time. In total, the top ten clones hold 4.5% of the sample. This clonotype was counted many times. The antigen it recognizes is unknown. No much larger clonotype is one base removed from it; base qualities were not supplied. The treatment or condition label of this sample denotes: allogeneic hematopoietic cell transplantation with graft depleted of TCRalphabeta T cells and CD19 B cells. TCRalphabeta/CD19-depleted allogeneic hematopoietic cell grafts were given to the transplant recipients, all of whom were children.

V is trimmed back by 6 bases and J by 4 bases, and the junction contains 4 bases that no gene match accounts for. The CDR3 spans 15 residues, from the cysteine through the phenylalanine. The read is trimmed to its CDR3 DNA, 45 bases read in frame from base 1. CDR1 and CDR2 are drawn from the germline V gene: MNHNS, SASEGT. The TCR originated in a girl under two years old with combined immunodeficiency, due to receive a stem cell transplant. Source: PBMCs, taken before TCRalphabeta/CD19-depleted stem cell transplant. The rearrangement combines TRBV6-1 with TRBJ2-1; 12 central bases correspond to TRBD2. CDR3 region: CASSPGLAGYNEQFF. At the DNA level, the sequence is TGTGCCAGCAGCCCCGGACTAGCGGGGTACAATGAGCAGTTCTTC.